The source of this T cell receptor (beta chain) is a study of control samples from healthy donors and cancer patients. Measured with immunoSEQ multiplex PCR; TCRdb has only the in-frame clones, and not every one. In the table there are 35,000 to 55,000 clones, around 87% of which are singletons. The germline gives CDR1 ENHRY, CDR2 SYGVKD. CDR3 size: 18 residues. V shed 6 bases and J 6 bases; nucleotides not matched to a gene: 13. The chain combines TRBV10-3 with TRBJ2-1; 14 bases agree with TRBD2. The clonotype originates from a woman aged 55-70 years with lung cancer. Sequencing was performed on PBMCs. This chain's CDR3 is CAIRRSGTSGSWGNEQFF. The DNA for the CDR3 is TGTGCCATCAGGAGGAGCGGGACTAGCGGGAGTTGGGGCAATGAGCAGTTCTTC.